This passage covers 26 T cell receptor beta chains from one sample sequenced in a study of graft-versus-host responses after intestinal transplantation (dated by TCRdb to the early 2020s). Libraries were built with the immunoSEQ multiplex PCR assay. Not all clones reach the TCRdb copy of this immuneACCESS table, which keeps in-frame sequences only. Checked studies attribute under half of the gap to unresolved V genes and leave the rest unexplained. The sample records around 110,000 clones, 85% to 95% of which are singletons. The ten largest clonotypes hold 0.9% to 1.5% of the sample. Per the publication, the time point label means: cells obtained before transplantation from donor or recipient. What these receptors recognize is not known. Sequencing used unstimulated CD8+ T cells sorted from spleen or lymph node cells, obtained before transplant. These receptors were collected from a human donor who was the organ donor for an intestinal transplant.

The rearrangement joins TRBV21-1 to TRBJ1-2. TRBV21-1 represents a pseudogene. CDR3 length: 12 residues. For the CDR3, the DNA is TGTGCCAGCAGCAAAGATAGTTATGGCTACACCTTC. It specifies CASSKDSYGYTF.

The count of this clone is one. The chain is built from TRBV30 and TRBJ2-3; TRBD2 matches at 8 bases. The V gene end was trimmed by 5 bases and the J gene end by 0 bases; junction bases not matched to a gene: 13. The germline V gene encodes CDR1 GTSNPN and CDR2 SVGIG (reference sequence). The CDR3 contains 17 residues. The DNA of the CDR3 is TGTGCCTGGGAGGTACGGCGGGAGGCCCATAGCACAGATACGCAGTATTTT. Translated, it gives CAWEVRREAHSTDTQYF.

This clone has only a few counts. The gene calls are TRBV10-3 and TRBJ2-3, with D unclear. The V end lost 5 bases, the J end lost 4 bases, and 4 bases lay between the germline ends. CDR1 and CDR2 from the germline V gene are ENHRY and SYGVKD. The CDR3 is made up of 11 amino acids. CDR3 loop: CAISTPDTQYF. The CDR3 nucleotides are TGTGCCATCAGTACCCCAGATACGCAGTATTTT.

About this clone: A read error may account for a junction end that differs from germline. The V gene is TRBV11-2, the J gene TRBJ2-1; TRBD2 matches 9 bases. CDR3 size: 16 residues. Germline lookup yields CDR1 SGHAT and CDR2 FQNNGV. CDR3 sequence: CASSLLTSGSYNGQFF. The CDR3 DNA reads TGTGCCAGCAGCTTATTGACTAGCGGCTCCTACAATGGGCAGTTCTTC.

This chain links TRBV30 with TRBJ2-7; 12 nucleotides align to TRBD2. Germline V gene data show CDR1 as GTSNPN and CDR2 as SVGIG (reference sequence). This CDR3 has 12 residues. Trimming at V came to 4 bases and at J to 6 bases, leaving 1 base not matched to a gene. The CDR3 reads CAWTSGRAEQYF. CDR3 in DNA: TGTGCCTGGACTAGCGGGAGGGCCGAGCAGTACTTC.

Turning to this clone: One junction end does not reproduce the germline sequence, and a read error may be involved. This chain links TRBV27 with TRBJ1-1, with D possibly TRBD1 on 5 matching bases. The germline CDR1 and CDR2 sequences are MNHEY and SMNVEV (reference sequence). The CDR3 covers 15 residues. CDR3 protein: CTSSLSARGNTEAFF. The CDR3, as DNA: TGTACCAGCAGTTTATCAGCACGGGGCAACACTGAAGCTTTCTTT.

This clone showed up just once. The J gene is TRBJ1-2, the V gene TRBV29-1; no reliable D call. V was clipped by 4 bases and J by 8 bases, with 11 bases between them. This CDR3 has 11 residues. CDR1 and CDR2 (germline): SQVTM, ANQGSEA. The CDR3 reads CSVGASRGYTF. The CDR3 nucleotides are TGCAGCGTTGGGGCCTCCCGGGGCTACACCTTC.

This chain links TRBV4-3 with TRBJ1-1; weak D call: TRBD1 (6 bases). The CDR3 extends over 15 amino acids. The germline V gene encodes CDR1 LGHNA and CDR2 YSLEER. Trimming shortened V by 5 bases and J by 0 bases, and 13 bases separated the two germline ends. The CDR3 nucleotides read TGCGCCAGCAGCTGGGGGGCGAGCATGAACACTGAAGCTTTCTTT. Translating gives CASSWGASMNTEAFF.

V usage is TRBV30 and J usage is TRBJ1-5; D gene ambiguous. V gave up 1 base and J gave up 0 bases, with 7 bases separating them. Germline CDR1 reads GTSNPN; CDR2 reads SVGIG (reference sequence). The CDR3 has 14 residues. Here the CDR3 reads CAWSEQFSNQPQHF. CDR3 in DNA: TGTGCCTGGAGTGAGCAGTTTAGCAATCAGCCCCAGCATTTT. Based on the CDR3 plus reference TRBV30 and TRBJ1-5, the full variable domain is SQTIHQWPATLVQPVGSPLSLECTVEGTSNPNLYWYRQAAGRGLQLLFYSVGIGQISSEVPQNLSASRPQDRQFILSSKKLLLSDSGFYLCAWSEQFSNQPQHFGDGTRLSIL.

This clone was found once. This chain links TRBV25-1 with TRBJ2-3; D may be TRBD1 or TRBD2 (6 bases each). Trimming stripped 6 bases from V and 6 bases from J, with 16 bases between. This CDR3 comprises 14 residues. CDR1 and CDR2 (germline): MGHDK, SYGVNS. CDR3 residues: CASSPVGGLDTQYF. As DNA, the CDR3 is TGTGCCAGCAGCCCCGTGGGGGGCTTGGATACGCAGTATTTT.

The J gene is TRBJ2-1, the V gene TRBV4-3; 7 bases map to TRBD2. The CDR3 extends over 17 amino acids. Germline V gene data show CDR1 as LGHNA and CDR2 as YSLEER. J gave up 4 bases and V 0 bases, and 9 bases lay outside the gene matches. The CDR3 DNA sequence: TGCGCCAGCAGCCAAGAAATTGGCCTAGCGGATTACAATGAGCAGTTCTTC. This sequence encodes CASSQEIGLADYNEQFF.

The chain couples TRBV11-2 to TRBJ1-1, with D uncertain. Germline CDR1 and CDR2: SGHAT and FQNNGV. V gave up 5 bases and J gave up 0 bases, with 7 bases separating them. The CDR3 length is 13 residues. The CDR3 spells CASSRGVNTEAFF. CDR3 DNA: TGTGCCAGCAGCCGCGGGGTGAACACTGAAGCTTTCTTT.

The chain uses TRBV27 and TRBJ2-7; 7 nucleotides line up with TRBD2. Germline assignment: CDR1 MNHEY and CDR2 SMNVEV (reference sequence). The CDR3 extends over 13 amino acids. V trimming: 4 bases; J trimming: 3 bases; junction bases outside the gene matches: 3. The CDR3 region is CASSWGGDYEQYF. The CDR3 nucleotides are TGTGCCAGCAGTTGGGGGGGAGACTACGAGCAGTACTTC.

This chain links TRBV5-1 with TRBJ1-2; weak D call: TRBD1 (5 bases). Trimming shortened V by 7 bases and J by 0 bases, and 16 bases separated the two germline ends. The CDR3 runs to 15 residues. The V gene's germline CDR1 is SGHRS and CDR2 YFSETQ. CDR3 coding DNA: TGCGCCAGCCACATAGGAGGGACTACTAACTATGGCTACACCTTC. This gives the protein CASHIGGTTNYGYTF.

CDR3 amino acids: CASSLEGLGDTQYF. The CDR3 nucleotides read TGCGCCAGCAGCTTGGAGGGGTTGGGGGATACGCAGTATTTT. The chain is built from TRBV5-1 and TRBJ2-3; the D gene is possibly TRBD1 (5 bases). Deletions cut 0 bases from V and 6 bases from J, with 11 bases between. Germline assignment: CDR1 SGHRS and CDR2 YFSETQ. The CDR3 runs 14 residues.

The gene calls are TRBV13 and TRBJ1-3; D might be TRBD1 (6 bases). The V gene's germline CDR1 is PRHDT and CDR2 FYEKMQ (reference sequence). There are 18 residues in the CDR3. V lost 3 bases and J lost 0, with 18 bases in between. CDR3 nucleotides: TGTGCCAGCAGCTTTATGGGACACATAATGAGCTCTGGAAACACCATATATTTT. Its translation: CASSFMGHIMSSGNTIYF.

V usage is TRBV30 and J usage is TRBJ2-7; D possibly uses TRBD1 or TRBD2 (5 bases each). This CDR3 contains 13 residues. CDR1 and CDR2 from the germline V gene are GTSNPN and SVGIG (reference sequence). The germline V and J ends were trimmed by 7 bases and 4 bases, with 17 bases remaining between them. The CDR3 spells CAFTSGPLYEQYF. The CDR3 nucleotides read TGTGCCTTCACCTCGGGACCGCTTTACGAGCAGTACTTC. The entire variable domain, with the rest obtained from reference TRBV30 and TRBJ2-7, is as follows: SQTIHQWPATLVQPVGSPLSLECTVEGTSNPNLYWYRQAAGRGLQLLFYSVGIGQISSEVPQNLSASRPQDRQFILSSKKLLLSDSGFYLCAFTSGPLYEQYFGPGTRLTVT.

The J gene is TRBJ1-1, the V gene TRBV4-1; 7 bases are a match to TRBD1. Germline V gives CDR1 MGHRA, CDR2 YSYEKL. Germline trimming cut 4 bases from V and 0 bases from J; bases unmatched to any gene: 8. The CDR3 contains 16 residues. CDR3 residues: CASSRGTARMNTEAFF. The CDR3 DNA follows: TGCGCCAGCAGCCGGGGGACAGCGCGAATGAACACTGAAGCTTTCTTT.

This chain links TRBV27 with TRBJ2-1, with D possibly TRBD2 on 5 matching bases. Germline V gene lookup returns CDR1 MNHEY and CDR2 SMNVEV (reference sequence). The CDR3 spans 15 residues. V was shortened by 4 bases and J by 6 bases, with 16 bases between the two germline ends. The CDR3 nucleotides are TGTGCCAGCAGTTCTCCGGAACTAGTCGGCAATGAGCAGTTCTTC. Protein product: CASSSPELVGNEQFF.

The V and J genes are TRBV4-3 and TRBJ2-6; D may be TRBD1 or TRBD2 (5 bases each). The CDR3 contains 16 residues. Trimming shortened V by 0 bases and J by 1 base, and 7 bases separated the two germline ends. Per germline, CDR1 LGHNA and CDR2 YSLEER. Here the CDR3 reads CASSQEWGSGANVLTF. For the CDR3, the DNA is TGCGCCAGCAGCCAAGAATGGGGGTCTGGGGCCAACGTCCTGACTTTC.

This sequence joins TRBV4-3 and TRBJ1-5, with 7 bases identical to TRBD1. With 5 bases clipped from V and 6 bases from J, the junction kept 7 bases outside the gene matches. This CDR3 is built from 14 residues. Germline lookup yields CDR1 LGHNA and CDR2 YSLEER. The CDR3 nucleotides are TGCGCCAGCAGCAAGACAGGGTTCGGTCAGCCCCAGCATTTT. This translates into CASSKTGFGQPQHF.

V usage is TRBV27 and J usage is TRBJ2-5, with a tentative D call TRBD2 (7 bases). CDR1 is MNHEY and CDR2 is SMNVEV in the germline V gene (reference sequence). Trimming pared 4 bases from V and 8 bases from J, leaving 14 bases between. The CDR3 extends over 13 amino acids. The CDR3 reads CASSYGGRDTQYF. The CDR3 nucleotides read TGTGCCAGCAGTTACGGGGGGCGAGACACCCAGTACTTC.

The chain couples TRBV6-1 to TRBJ2-7; possibly TRBD1 or TRBD2 for D (6 bases each). The CDR3 has 15 residues. The germline gives CDR1 MNHNS, CDR2 SASEGT. The germline V and J ends were trimmed by 0 bases and 5 bases, with 14 bases remaining between them. CDR3 sequence reads: CASSEAVRGPNEQYF. For the CDR3, the DNA is TGTGCCAGCAGTGAAGCGGTCCGGGGGCCCAACGAGCAGTACTTC.

CDR3 bases: TGTGCCAGCAGCGTCTCGGGACTCGCCCGGGATGAGCAGTTCTTC. Its protein is CASSVSGLARDEQFF. The genes are TRBV9 and TRBJ2-1, with D possibly TRBD2 on 6 matching bases. The CDR3 totals 15 residues. CDR1 is SGDLS and CDR2 is YYNGEE in the germline V gene. V was pared by 2 bases and J by 8 bases, with 17 bases between.

This chain uses TRBV2 with TRBJ1-5; 7 positions agree with TRBD1. The CDR3 has 16 amino acids. The germline V gene has CDR1 SNHLY and CDR2 FYNNEI. V was pared by 4 bases and J by 5 bases, with 11 bases of the junction left unmatched. DNA for the CDR3: TGTGCCAGCAGTGGGTTCTTGGGACAGCTCGATCAGCCCCAGCATTTT. This gives the protein CASSGFLGQLDQPQHF.

This clone is a singleton in its sample. The chain couples TRBV5-5 to TRBJ2-5; D not certain. Trimming took 4 bases from V and 2 from J, leaving 27 bases between them. This CDR3 region has 19 residues. Germline V CDR1 and CDR2: SGHKS, YYEKEE (reference sequence). DNA for the CDR3: TGTGCCAGCAGCCTGAGACGCGTACGGGCGGAGACCTTGCAAGAGACCCAGTACTTC. Translated: CASSLRRVRAETLQETQYF.